This T cell receptor beta chain was captured by sequencing in a study of T cell repertoires in cytomegalovirus infection. Study-level results: Summed frequency of shared TCR beta families picked out CMV carriers who also had the relevant HLA. HLA-C-restricted, CMV-specific TCR beta clonotypes were dominant ex vivo.

This clonotype was recorded many times. As yet, its antigen is unknown. Each CDR3 protein is one row after TCRdb ran MiXCR on the reads. The table includes hundreds of thousands of distinct CDR3 sequences, 25% to 30% detected once. The TCR was taken from a human donor in good health (CMV status not recorded). Some clones in this sample may be carry-over from other donors' samples. The sequences come from cultured PBMCs, collected from culture after CMV antigen stimulation.

CDR3 sequence: CASSPRVTQNIQYF. The CDR3 DNA reads as TGTGCCAGCAGCCCCAGGGTTACGCAAAACATTCAGTACTTC. The V and J genes are TRBV7-2 and TRBJ2-4; tentatively, D is TRBD1 (5 bases). Germline V gene sequence: CDR1 SGHTA, CDR2 FQGNSA. This CDR3 spans 14 amino acids. The V and J ends lost 5 bases and 5 bases respectively, with 13 bases between them.